A selection of T cell receptor beta chains follows, all from one sample in a study of identical twins. TCRdb reprocessed the 5' RACE reads with MiXCR, giving one entry per CDR3 protein. The data hold more than 400,000 distinct CDR3 sequences, with about 16% observed a single time. These same data were also listed under a study on yellow fever vaccine responses in identical twins.

The sample consisted of CD4+ T cells sorted from blood. The receptor set was obtained from a woman under 30 in good health. CDR3s include the opening cysteine and the closing phenylalanine or tryptophan. Fields, in order: V gene, CDR3 length, J gene, D gene, clone size, CDR3 DNA, CDR3 protein. A D gene is named only where the DNA matches it firmly. The size of a clone is reported for some rows only, either as once, few or many, or as a class for expanded clones.

TRBV4-1	16	TRBJ2-7	TRBD1	few	TGCGCCAGCAGCCCCGAGGGAGGACAGGGAATGTACGAGCAGTACTTC	CASSPEGGQGMYEQYF
TRBV29-1	13	TRBJ2-1	TRBD1	many	TGCAGCATCCGACAGGGGGCTGTGGATGAGCAGTTCTTC	CSIRQGAVDEQFF
TRBV20-1	12	TRBJ2-5	TRBD1	.	TGCAGTCCACAGGGGGCTGAAGAGACCCAGTACTTC	CSPQGAEETQYF
TRBV5-1	15	TRBJ2-7	TRBD1	.	TGCGCCAGCAGCTTGGGGACAGGGATGTCCTACGAGCAGTACTTC	CASSLGTGMSYEQYF
TRBV10-3	13	TRBJ1-5	.	few	TGTGCCATCAGATCGGACAGCAATCAGCCCCAGCATTTT	CAIRSDSNQPQHF
TRBV2	16	TRBJ2-1	TRBD2	many	TGTGCCAGCAGTGATTTTACGGCTAGCGGATACAATGAGCAGTTCTTC	CASSDFTASGYNEQFF
TRBV7-9	17	TRBJ2-1	TRBD1	.	TGTGCCAGCAGCTTAGGGGTCGGGACAGGGGGCGCCTATGAGCAGTTCTTC	CASSLGVGTGGAYEQFF
TRBV28	15	TRBJ2-1	TRBD1	few	TGTGCCAGCAGCTACTCCGGGACAGGGTCGTCGAAGGAGTTCTTC	CASSYSGTGSSKEFF
TRBV7-9	17	TRBJ1-1	.	few	TGTGCCAGCAGCTTAGGAGGCCCCTTGGCAATACGCCCTGAAGCTTTCTTT	CASSLGGPLAIRPEAFF
TRBV5-1	18	TRBJ1-1	.	.	TGCGCCAGCAGCAAAAATCCAAGACAGGTAGGGTGGGACACTGAAGCTTTCTTT	CASSKNPRQVGWDTEAFF
TRBV6-1	15	TRBJ1-4	.	.	TGTGCCAGCAGCAGCCTTGGACAGTCCAATGAAAAACTGTTTTTT	CASSSLGQSNEKLFF
TRBV29-1	16	TRBJ2-7	.	many	TGCAGCGTTGCCAGACGATGGGGGAAGGACTCCTACGAGCAGTACTTC	CSVARRWGKDSYEQYF
TRBV11-2	15	TRBJ2-5	.	.	TGTGCCAGCAGCTTAGCCCAACACTATTCGGAGACCCAGTACTTC	CASSLAQHYSETQYF
TRBV7-8	18	TRBJ2-6	.	.	TGTGCCAGCAGCTTAGGAGGCGGGTCCCGTTCTGGGGCCAACGTCCTGACTTTC	CASSLGGGSRSGANVLTF
TRBV6-5	15	TRBJ2-3	.	few	TGTGCCAGCAGTTACTCGATAGCCCCGAAAGATACGCAGTATTTT	CASSYSIAPKDTQYF
TRBV28	15	TRBJ2-7	TRBD2	few	TGTGCCAGCAGTCCCGCTAGCGGGAGGCCCTACGAGCAGTACTTC	CASSPASGRPYEQYF